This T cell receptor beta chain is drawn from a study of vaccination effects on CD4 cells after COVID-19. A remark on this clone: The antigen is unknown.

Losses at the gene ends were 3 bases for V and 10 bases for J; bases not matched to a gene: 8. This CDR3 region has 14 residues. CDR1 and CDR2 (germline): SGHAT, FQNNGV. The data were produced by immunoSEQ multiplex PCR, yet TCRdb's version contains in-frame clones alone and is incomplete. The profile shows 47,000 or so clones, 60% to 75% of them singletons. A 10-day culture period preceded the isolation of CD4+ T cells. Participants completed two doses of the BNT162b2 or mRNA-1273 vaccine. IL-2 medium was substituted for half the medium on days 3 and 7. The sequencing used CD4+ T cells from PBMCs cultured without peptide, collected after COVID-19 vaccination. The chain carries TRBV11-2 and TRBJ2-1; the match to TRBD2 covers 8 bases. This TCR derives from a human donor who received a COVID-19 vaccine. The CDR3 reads CASSFGGLANEQFF. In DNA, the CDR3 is TGTGCCAGCAGCTTTGGTGGACTAGCAAACGAGCAGTTCTTC.